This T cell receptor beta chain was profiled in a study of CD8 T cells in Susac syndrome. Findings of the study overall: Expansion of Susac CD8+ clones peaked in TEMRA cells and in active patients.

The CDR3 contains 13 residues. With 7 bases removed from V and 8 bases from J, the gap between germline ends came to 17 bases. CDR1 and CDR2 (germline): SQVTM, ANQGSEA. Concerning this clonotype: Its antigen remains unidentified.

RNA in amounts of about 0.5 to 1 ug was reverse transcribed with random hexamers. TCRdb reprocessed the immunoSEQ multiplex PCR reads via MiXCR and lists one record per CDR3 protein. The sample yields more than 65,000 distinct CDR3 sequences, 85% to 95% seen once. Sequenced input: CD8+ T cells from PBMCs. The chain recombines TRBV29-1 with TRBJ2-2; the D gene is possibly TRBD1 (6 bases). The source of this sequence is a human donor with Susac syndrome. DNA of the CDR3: TGCAGCGCACCACAGGGTCCGGCGGGGGAGCTGTTTTTT. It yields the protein CSAPQGPAGELFF.